This passage covers 15 T cell receptor beta chains from one sample sequenced in a study of regulatory T cells in long-lasting Graves disease. Time point denoted: newly diagnosed GD, antithyroid drugs for less than 3 months. Generation of the TCR library employed RNA extracted from PBMCs. Through Arm-PCR of CDR3 regions and iRepertoire HTBI primers, TCR beta libraries were built. Via MiXCR, TCRdb re-called the multiplex PCR reads, giving one row per CDR3 protein. In the table there are about 310,000 distinct CDR3 sequences, 15% to 20% of which are singletons. The material was peripheral blood mononuclear cells (PBMCs), obtained at new diagnosis, from a patient treated with antithyroid drugs. Receptors originate from a female donor with Graves disease.

This chain joins TRBV28 and TRBJ2-1; 8 nucleotides agree with TRBD2. V gave up 1 base and J gave up 8 bases; unmatched junction bases: 10. Germline CDR1 and CDR2: MDHEN and SYDVKM. The CDR3 contains 16 residues. The DNA of the CDR3 is TGTGCCAGCAGTTTATCCTTTAGCGGGAAAGGCGATGAGCAGTTCTTC. Residues: CASSLSFSGKGDEQFF.

The V gene is TRBV6-5, the J gene TRBJ2-5, with TRBD1 matching 7 bases. Germline CDR1 MNHEY, CDR2 SVGAGI. V trimming: 2 bases; J trimming: 3 bases; junction bases outside the gene matches: 9. The CDR3 runs 16 residues. In DNA, the CDR3 is TGTGCCAGCAGTTACGCCGGGACAGTAGGAAAAGAGACCCAGTACTTC. Translating gives CASSYAGTVGKETQYF.

The V gene is TRBV28, the J gene TRBJ2-7, with TRBD1 matching 10 bases. The CDR3 spans 16 residues. Looked up from germline, CDR1 is MDHEN and CDR2 is SYDVKM. V shed 6 bases and J 2 bases; nucleotides not matched to a gene: 10. For the CDR3, the DNA is TGTGCCAGCAGGACAGGGGGCGCTGGATCTGCCTACGAGCAGTACTTC. Protein sequence: CASRTGGAGSAYEQYF.

Comment on this clonotype: At one boundary the junction diverges from the germline segment, which might be a read error. The V call is TRBV2, the J call TRBJ2-1, with 7 bases fitting TRBD2. The CDR3 covers 13 residues. The V gene's germline CDR1 is SNHLY and CDR2 FYNNEI. CDR3 protein: CASSGLAHNEQLF. CDR3 in DNA: TGTGCCAGCAGTGGACTAGCCCACAATGAGCAGCTCTTC.

The table lists this clonotype with many counts. V is TRBV7-9 and J is TRBJ2-1; 9 bases agree with TRBD2. The trim removed 5 bases at V and 9 bases at J, leaving 11 bases unmatched. Germline values: CDR1 SEHNR, CDR2 FQNEAQ (reference sequence). The CDR3 is made up of 15 amino acids. The CDR3 DNA follows: TGTGCCAGCAGCCCGATAGCGGGAGAACGGGTTGAGCAGTTCTTC. Its translation: CASSPIAGERVEQFF.

This clonotype was detected ten times or more. The rearrangement uses TRBV27 and TRBJ2-2, with 11 bases fitting TRBD2. CDR3 size: 16 residues. Germline assignment: CDR1 MNHEY and CDR2 SMNVEV (reference sequence). J was trimmed by 3 bases and V by 2 bases; bases with no gene match: 2. The CDR3, as DNA: TGTGCCAGCAGTTTACTGACTAGCGGGGACACCGGGGAGCTGTTTTTT. Its protein product is CASSLLTSGDTGELFF.

Here the CDR3 reads CASLRREGNTGELFF. The DNA of the CDR3 is TGTGCCAGTTTACGGCGGGAGGGGAACACCGGGGAGCTGTTTTTT. V and J are TRBV12-3 or TRBV12-4 and TRBJ2-2, with TRBD2 matching 9 bases. The CDR3 sequence is 15 residues long. The V segment lost 9 bases and the J segment 1 base; nucleotides outside the gene matches: 6.

This clonotype was seen at least ten times. The V and J genes are TRBV28 and TRBJ1-2, with 9 bases matching TRBD1. Losses at the gene ends were 8 bases for V and 8 bases for J; bases not matched to a gene: 12. Per the germline V gene, CDR1 is MDHEN and CDR2 is SYDVKM. The CDR3 loop spans 14 amino acids. CDR3 region: CASSQGARFEGYTF. In DNA form, the CDR3 reads TGTGCCAGCTCACAGGGGGCTCGGTTTGAGGGCTACACCTTC.

In this sample, this clonotype turned up a few times. A much more abundant neighbour one base away suggests this may be a read error. The chain couples TRBV6-2 or TRBV6-3 to TRBJ2-1, with 9 bases matching TRBD1. The CDR3 consists of 14 residues. The junction had 2 bases not matched to a gene; V was cut back by 6 bases and J by 2 bases. CDR1 is MNHEY, CDR2 SVGEGT, per germline. The CDR3 region has the DNA TGTGCCAGCAGGGGACAGGGCACCTACAATGAGCAGTTCTTC. Its translation: CASRGQGTYNEQFF.

Remarks on this clonotype: Being one base from a much bigger clone, this may be a read error. V gene TRBV15 combines with J gene TRBJ2-7; 9 bases are shared with TRBD2. Germline loops: CDR1 LNHNV, CDR2 YYDKDF (reference sequence). CDR3 size: 15 residues. The CDR3 sequence is CATSGPSGASYDQYF. CDR3 in DNA: TGTGCCACCAGCGGCCCTAGCGGGGCTTCCTACGACCAGTACTTC.

About this clonotype itself: One base away lies a much larger clone, so this may be a sequencing read error. This chain joins TRBV6-2 or TRBV6-3 and TRBJ2-1; D is tentatively TRBD1 or TRBD2 (5 bases each). The CDR3 sequence is 17 residues long. Germline V gives CDR1 MNHEY, CDR2 SVGEGT. V gave up 0 bases and J gave up 6 bases, with 18 bases separating them. The CDR3 reads CASSYSPTDGTLNEQFF. DNA for the CDR3: TGTGCCAGCAGTTACTCACCGACTGACGGGACCCTCAATGAGCAGTTCTTC.

This clonotype was seen once. A single base separates this from a much larger clone, so it may be a read error. J is TRBJ2-1 and V is TRBV20-1; TRBD2 agrees at 9 bases. CDR1 DFQATT and CDR2 SNEGSKA come from the germline V gene (reference sequence). This CDR3 comprises 12 residues. The CDR3 region is CINSGSHNEQFF. The CDR3 DNA reads as TGCATCAATAGCGGGAGCCACAATGAGCAGTTCTTC.

Ten or more counts support this clonotype. The rearrangement links TRBV4-1 to TRBJ2-2, with 10 positions matching TRBD2. Unmatched junction bases numbered 7, after V lost 4 bases and J lost 2 bases. Germline CDR1 reads MGHRA; CDR2 reads YSYEKL. This CDR3 has 17 amino acids. CDR3 sequence reads: CASSRDRTSGNTGELFF. The CDR3 region has the DNA TGCGCCAGCAGCCGCGACAGGACTAGCGGAAACACCGGGGAGCTGTTTTTT.

This clonotype was detected many times. This rearrangement joins TRBV7-9 to TRBJ2-1; the match to TRBD2 covers 10 bases. V shed 5 bases and J 8 bases; nucleotides not matched to a gene: 18. Germline V gives CDR1 SEHNR, CDR2 FQNEAQ (reference sequence). The CDR3 consists of 18 residues. The chain's CDR3 is CASSLSRGAGGPRDEQFF. The CDR3 nucleotides are TGTGCCAGCAGCCTAAGCCGGGGAGCGGGAGGGCCTAGGGATGAGCAGTTCTTC.

This clonotype was seen repeatedly, ten times or more. The chain employs TRBV27 and TRBJ1-6; tentative D call: TRBD1 (5 bases). This CDR3 has 14 residues. V gave up 11 bases and J gave up 4 bases, with 15 bases separating them. CDR1 and CDR2 (germline): MNHEY, SMNVEV (reference sequence). The DNA of the CDR3 is TGTGCCGGCCGGGGACCGACGTATAATTCACCCCTCCACTTT. The encoded protein is CAGRGPTYNSPLHF.